These 10 T cell receptor beta chains came from one sample sequenced in a study of T cell responses to AZD1222 COVID-19 vaccine. Sequencing used immunoSEQ multiplex PCR; TCRdb keeps in-frame clones, though not all of them. The data hold roughly 150,000 clones, with about 87% observed a single time. The sequences come from peripheral blood, collected 28 days after the second AZD1222 dose. The receptors shown here come from an adult who received the AZD1222 COVID-19 vaccine.

This chain uses TRBV5-6 with TRBJ1-5, with D tentatively TRBD1 (5 bases). Germline V gene data show CDR1 as SGHDT and CDR2 as YYEEEE. The length of the CDR3 is 17 residues. The V end was cut by 3 bases, the J end by 2 bases, with 18 bases between. The CDR3 DNA reads TGTGCCAGCAGCTCCCGTCTGAGGGGTGAAGGCAATCAGCCCCAGCATTTT. Translated, it gives CASSSRLRGEGNQPQHF.

This chain connects TRBV29-1 to TRBJ2-6, with D maybe TRBD1 (6 bases). Trimming removed 7 bases from V and 0 bases from J, with 16 bases in between. Looked up from germline, CDR1 is SQVTM and CDR2 is ANQGSEA. This CDR3 has 16 residues. CDR3 nucleotide sequence: TGCAGCGCCCTGGGCAGGGACACCTCTGGGGCCAACGTCCTGACTTTC. This encodes CSALGRDTSGANVLTF.

V gene TRBV25-1 combines with J gene TRBJ2-7; 8 bases match TRBD1. CDR3 size: 14 residues. Trimming cost V 5 bases and J 6 bases; bases outside gene matches: 9. CDR1 MGHDK and CDR2 SYGVNS come from the germline V gene. In nucleotides, the CDR3 is TGTGCCAGCAGTAAGACAGGGGAAAGCTCCGAGCAGTACTTC. Amino acid sequence: CASSKTGESSEQYF.

The rearrangement uses TRBV7-6 and TRBJ2-1, with D hard to call. The germline gives CDR1 SGHVS, CDR2 FNYEAQ. V lost 4 bases and J 0 bases, leaving 13 bases between the germline ends. The CDR3 extends over 16 amino acids. This chain's CDR3 is CASSSPTESSYNEQFF. For the CDR3, the DNA is TGTGCCAGCAGCTCCCCGACGGAGAGCTCCTACAATGAGCAGTTCTTC.

The chain couples TRBV4-2 to TRBJ2-2, with 10 bases that match TRBD2. Germline lookup yields CDR1 LGHNA and CDR2 YNFKEQ. V shed 0 bases and J 5 bases; nucleotides not matched to a gene: 6. The CDR3 length is 17 residues. CDR3 in DNA: TGTGCCAGCAGCCAAGAAACCGGGACTAGCGTTACCGGGGAGCTGTTTTTT. Its translation: CASSQETGTSVTGELFF.

This clone was found many times. CDR3 region: CASSRDGRAREQYF. The CDR3 DNA follows: TGTGCCAGCAGCCGAGACGGGAGGGCCAGGGAGCAGTACTTC. The gene calls are TRBV6-2 or TRBV6-3 and TRBJ2-7, with 8 bases identical to TRBD2. Germline V gives CDR1 MNHEY, CDR2 SVGEGT. The CDR3 runs 14 residues. The trim removed 6 bases at V and 7 bases at J, leaving 11 bases unmatched.

The chain links TRBV13 to TRBJ2-5; 10 positions agree with TRBD1. The CDR3 runs to 14 residues. Trimming at V came to 5 bases and at J to 6 bases, leaving 6 bases not matched to a gene. Germline V gene sequence: CDR1 PRHDT, CDR2 FYEKMQ (reference sequence). This CDR3 is CASSRQGAGKTQYF. The CDR3 DNA reads as TGTGCCAGCAGCCGACAGGGGGCAGGGAAGACCCAGTACTTC.

The gene calls are TRBV7-6 and TRBJ2-1; D uncertain. This CDR3 contains 12 residues. CDR1 and CDR2 (germline): SGHVS, FNYEAQ. V lost 7 bases and J 9 bases, leaving 13 bases between the germline ends. The CDR3: CASTNPSGEQFF. DNA of the CDR3: TGTGCCAGCACCAACCCCTCGGGTGAGCAGTTCTTC.

Regarding this clone: Other DNA sequences from this sample encode an identical CDR3 as well. The V and J genes are TRBV28 and TRBJ2-1; no definite D call. The V and J ends lost 4 bases and 6 bases respectively, with 4 bases between them. Germline loops: CDR1 MDHEN, CDR2 SYDVKM. The CDR3 covers 11 residues. The CDR3, as DNA: TGTGCCAGCAGTTCGCTCAATGAGCAGTTCTTC. The encoded protein is CASSSLNEQFF.

The chain links TRBV9 to TRBJ2-7; a weak D match, TRBD2 (6 bases). The germline V gene encodes CDR1 SGDLS and CDR2 YYNGEE. CDR3 size: 14 residues. With 4 bases removed from V and 1 base from J, the gap between germline ends came to 12 bases. The CDR3 spells CASSPRTTSYEQYF. The CDR3 DNA follows: TGTGCCAGCAGCCCCCGGACTACTTCCTACGAGCAGTACTTC.